A selection of T cell receptor beta chains follows, all from one sample in a study of blood T cell repertoires in COVID-19. This table comes from immunoSEQ multiplex PCR, and its TCRdb copy is limited to in-frame clones, with some not included. In the table there are around 80,000 clones, almost 85% of which are singletons. The material sequenced was peripheral blood. The receptors shown here come from a man aged 50 to 59 with COVID-19, enrolled during active disease. The CDR3 runs from the conserved cysteine through the conserved F or W. Each record gives: clone size, D gene, J gene, V gene, CDR3 DNA, CDR3 protein. A D gene is named only where the DNA matches it firmly. Size tells how often a clone was seen (once, few, many) or the class of an expanded clone, and some rows leave it out.

clone size: NA
D gene: TRBD1
J gene: TRBJ2-2
V gene: TRBV6-5
CDR3 DNA: TGTGCCAGCAGTTACACAATGACAGGGGTGGCCGGGGAGCTGTTTTTT
CDR3 protein: CASSYTMTGVAGELFF

clone size: NA
D gene: NA
J gene: TRBJ2-1
V gene: TRBV18
CDR3 DNA: TGTGCCAGCTCAGCGAGTCTCGAGCAGTTCTTC
CDR3 protein: CASSASLEQFF

clone size: NA
D gene: NA
J gene: TRBJ1-1
V gene: TRBV5-1
CDR3 DNA: TGCGCCAGCAGCCCGACAGTTACAGACACTGAAGCTTTCTTT
CDR3 protein: CASSPTVTDTEAFF

clone size: NA
D gene: TRBD2
J gene: TRBJ2-7
V gene: TRBV23-1
CDR3 DNA: TGCGCCAGCAGTCAATCGGAGGGAGGGGTCGAGCAGTACTTC
CDR3 protein: CASSQSEGGVEQYF

clone size: NA
D gene: TRBD1
J gene: TRBJ1-3
V gene: TRBV30
CDR3 DNA: TGTGCCTGGAGTTCTGGAGGGACAGTTGGAAACACCATATATTTT
CDR3 protein: CAWSSGGTVGNTIYF

clone size: once
D gene: TRBD2
J gene: TRBJ2-7
V gene: TRBV14
CDR3 DNA: TGTGCCAGCAGCCAAGGCGTTAGCGGGAGATATTTC
CDR3 protein: CASSQGVSGRYF

clone size: NA
D gene: NA
J gene: TRBJ1-6
V gene: TRBV4-1
CDR3 DNA: TGCGCCAGCAGCCAAGATAGTCGGGGTTCACCCCTCCACTTT
CDR3 protein: CASSQDSRGSPLHF

clone size: NA
D gene: TRBD2
J gene: TRBJ2-1
V gene: TRBV6-2/TRBV6-3
CDR3 DNA: TGTGCCAGCAGCCCTCTCTTGACTAGCGGGAGATCCTACAATGAGCAGTTCTTC
CDR3 protein: CASSPLLTSGRSYNEQFF

clone size: NA
D gene: NA
J gene: TRBJ1-6
V gene: TRBV2
CDR3 DNA: TGTGCCAGCACCAAGCCGACGGGGTATAATTCACCCCTCCACTTT
CDR3 protein: CASTKPTGYNSPLHF

clone size: NA
D gene: NA
J gene: TRBJ2-7
V gene: TRBV28
CDR3 DNA: TGTGCCAGCAGTTTCTCGTACGAGCAGTACTTC
CDR3 protein: CASSFSYEQYF

clone size: NA
D gene: TRBD1
J gene: TRBJ1-4
V gene: TRBV6-1
CDR3 DNA: TGTGCCAGCAGTGACCCGCAGGGGGCACTACGAGAAAAACTGTTTTTT
CDR3 protein: CASSDPQGALREKLFF

clone size: NA
D gene: TRBD1
J gene: TRBJ2-2
V gene: TRBV28
CDR3 DNA: TGTGCCAGCAGTTTCAGGGGGCGCCTCACCGGGGAGCTGTTTTTT
CDR3 protein: CASSFRGRLTGELFF

clone size: NA
D gene: NA
J gene: TRBJ1-6
V gene: TRBV4-1
CDR3 DNA: TGCGCCAGCAGCCAAGAAGGCGGGCCTTCACCCCTCCACTTT
CDR3 protein: CASSQEGGPSPLHF

clone size: NA
D gene: NA
J gene: TRBJ2-3
V gene: TRBV7-3
CDR3 DNA: TGTGCCAGCAGCTTAGGGGACCTAGCGGATACGCAGTATTTT
CDR3 protein: CASSLGDLADTQYF

clone size: NA
D gene: TRBD1
J gene: TRBJ2-1
V gene: TRBV11-2
CDR3 DNA: TGTGCCAGCAGCTTGGGGTCGCTATCGGACAGGGTTAGAAATGAGCAGTTCTTC
CDR3 protein: CASSLGSLSDRVRNEQFF

clone size: NA
D gene: NA
J gene: TRBJ1-5
V gene: TRBV27
CDR3 DNA: TGTGCCAGCAGGCGGCAGGGTTCTAATCAGCCCCAGCATTTT
CDR3 protein: CASRRQGSNQPQHF

clone size: NA
D gene: NA
J gene: TRBJ1-5
V gene: TRBV5-1
CDR3 DNA: TGCGCCAGCAGCGTCTCCCCGGGACAAGCTAGCAATCAGCCCCAGCATTTT
CDR3 protein: CASSVSPGQASNQPQHF

clone size: NA
D gene: NA
J gene: TRBJ2-1
V gene: TRBV27
CDR3 DNA: TGTGCCAGCCCCCAGAGGGGGAATGAGCAGTTCTTC
CDR3 protein: CASPQRGNEQFF

clone size: NA
D gene: NA
J gene: TRBJ2-7
V gene: TRBV5-1
CDR3 DNA: TGCGCCAGCAGCTTGGACGGGAGTCTGTACGAGCAGTACTTC
CDR3 protein: CASSLDGSLYEQYF

clone size: NA
D gene: NA
J gene: TRBJ2-7
V gene: TRBV5-6
CDR3 DNA: TGTGCCAGCAGCGTAACCAAAAGAATTCGGGGTGGATACGAGCAGTACTTC
CDR3 protein: CASSVTKRIRGGYEQYF

clone size: NA
D gene: TRBD1
J gene: TRBJ2-2
V gene: TRBV5-1
CDR3 DNA: TGCGCCAGCAGCTTGGTGGTAGGGGGCGTACTTGGGGAGCTGTTTTTT
CDR3 protein: CASSLVVGGVLGELFF

clone size: NA
D gene: NA
J gene: TRBJ1-1
V gene: TRBV19
CDR3 DNA: TGTGCCAGTAGGAGACAGGTGTCCGTTTTCACTGAAGCTTTCTTT
CDR3 protein: CASRRQVSVFTEAFF

clone size: NA
D gene: TRBD1
J gene: TRBJ1-1
V gene: TRBV7-9
CDR3 DNA: TGTGCCAGCAGCTTAGGGACAGGGGGCCACACTGAAGCTTTCTTT
CDR3 protein: CASSLGTGGHTEAFF

clone size: NA
D gene: TRBD1
J gene: TRBJ1-1
V gene: TRBV28
CDR3 DNA: TGTGCCAGCTGCCTCCCCGGGACAGGGGGCACGAACACTGAAGCTTTCTTT
CDR3 protein: CASCLPGTGGTNTEAFF

clone size: NA
D gene: TRBD1
J gene: TRBJ2-7
V gene: TRBV11-3
CDR3 DNA: TGTGCCAGCAGCCCGCGGGACAGGCCGTACGAGCAGTACTTC
CDR3 protein: CASSPRDRPYEQYF

clone size: NA
D gene: TRBD1
J gene: TRBJ2-7
V gene: TRBV28
CDR3 DNA: TGTGCCAGCAGTTTAACGGGACAGAAATACGAGCAGTACTTC
CDR3 protein: CASSLTGQKYEQYF

clone size: NA
D gene: NA
J gene: TRBJ1-5
V gene: TRBV2
CDR3 DNA: TGTGCCAGCAACTTAGACTCCGGGGGCAATCAGCCCCAGCATTTT
CDR3 protein: CASNLDSGGNQPQHF

clone size: few
D gene: TRBD1
J gene: TRBJ2-1
V gene: TRBV5-1
CDR3 DNA: TGCGCCAGCAGCTTGGAGGGACAGGGGGCTCCGGGGCAGTTCTTC
CDR3 protein: CASSLEGQGAPGQFF

clone size: NA
D gene: TRBD1
J gene: TRBJ2-5
V gene: TRBV2
CDR3 DNA: TGTGCCAGCAGTCGGAGGACAGGTTGGGAGACCCAGTACTTC
CDR3 protein: CASSRRTGWETQYF

clone size: once
D gene: TRBD1
J gene: TRBJ2-2
V gene: TRBV6-4
CDR3 DNA: TGTGCCAGCAGTAAGACAGGGAAAGACACCGGGGAGCTGTTTTTT
CDR3 protein: CASSKTGKDTGELFF

clone size: NA
D gene: NA
J gene: TRBJ2-7
V gene: TRBV5-1
CDR3 DNA: TGCGCCAGCAGCCCGGGGGTCTTCAAGTTGGGGCCAAGGAGTTACGAGCAGTACTTC
CDR3 protein: CASSPGVFKLGPRSYEQYF

clone size: NA
D gene: TRBD1
J gene: TRBJ2-5
V gene: TRBV9
CDR3 DNA: TGTGCCAGCAGCGTAGGGGACAGCGGAGCTGGGGAGACCCAGTACTTC
CDR3 protein: CASSVGDSGAGETQYF

clone size: few
D gene: TRBD2
J gene: TRBJ2-5
V gene: TRBV5-5
CDR3 DNA: TGTGCCAGCAGCTTGGAGGGACTAGCGAGGGAGACCCAGTACTTC
CDR3 protein: CASSLEGLARETQYF

clone size: few
D gene: TRBD2
J gene: TRBJ2-5
V gene: TRBV5-4
CDR3 DNA: TGTGCCAGCAGCTTTCAGGCGGGAGGAGGGGAGACCCAGTACTTC
CDR3 protein: CASSFQAGGGETQYF

clone size: once
D gene: TRBD1
J gene: TRBJ2-2
V gene: TRBV27
CDR3 DNA: TGTGCCTGGGACAGGGGGCTGGTCGGGGAGCTGTTTTTT
CDR3 protein: CAWDRGLVGELFF

clone size: once
D gene: NA
J gene: TRBJ1-1
V gene: TRBV9
CDR3 DNA: TGTGCCAGCAGCGTAACACCCAACACTGAAGCTTTCTTT
CDR3 protein: CASSVTPNTEAFF

clone size: once
D gene: NA
J gene: TRBJ1-1
V gene: TRBV7-2
CDR3 DNA: TGTGCCAGCAGCCTCGGAGGTATCGCTGAAGCTTTCTTT
CDR3 protein: CASSLGGIAEAFF

clone size: NA
D gene: NA
J gene: TRBJ2-4
V gene: TRBV23-1
CDR3 DNA: TGCGCCAGCAGTCGCCGGGACAAGGACTTTCAGAGGCTAGCCAAAAACATTCAGTACTTC
CDR3 protein: CASSRRDKDFQRLAKNIQYF

clone size: NA
D gene: TRBD2
J gene: TRBJ2-4
V gene: TRBV28
CDR3 DNA: TGTGCCAGCAGTTCGTCCACTAGCGGGAACATTCAGTACTTC
CDR3 protein: CASSSSTSGNIQYF

clone size: few
D gene: NA
J gene: TRBJ1-1
V gene: TRBV6-5
CDR3 DNA: TGTGCCAGCAGTTACAGGGGGACCTTCAACACTGAAGCTTTCTTT
CDR3 protein: CASSYRGTFNTEAFF

clone size: NA
D gene: NA
J gene: TRBJ2-1
V gene: TRBV12-3/TRBV12-4
CDR3 DNA: TGTGCCAGCAGGGGTCCCGAGGTCAGTGAGCAGTTCTTC
CDR3 protein: CASRGPEVSEQFF

clone size: NA
D gene: NA
J gene: TRBJ2-7
V gene: TRBV15
CDR3 DNA: TGTGCCACCAGCAGAGATTCGGCGGATCGGTCCTACGAGCAGTACTTC
CDR3 protein: CATSRDSADRSYEQYF

clone size: NA
D gene: TRBD2
J gene: TRBJ2-3
V gene: TRBV19
CDR3 DNA: TGTGCCAGTAGTATAGGCGGGAGAGTAGATACGCAGTATTTT
CDR3 protein: CASSIGGRVDTQYF

clone size: NA
D gene: TRBD2
J gene: TRBJ2-1
V gene: TRBV24-1
CDR3 DNA: TGTGCCACCAGTGATGGCGGGAGGAGACCGTTCTTC
CDR3 protein: CATSDGGRRPFF

clone size: NA
D gene: TRBD2
J gene: TRBJ2-1
V gene: TRBV5-1
CDR3 DNA: TGCGCCAGCAGCTTCAACGCTCTAGCGGGAGGAGTTGCGGAGTTCTTC
CDR3 protein: CASSFNALAGGVAEFF

clone size: NA
D gene: TRBD2
J gene: TRBJ2-1
V gene: TRBV11-3
CDR3 DNA: TGTGCCAGCAGCCGCTATAGCGGGAGGAAGAATGAGCAGTTCTTC
CDR3 protein: CASSRYSGRKNEQFF

clone size: NA
D gene: NA
J gene: TRBJ1-6
V gene: TRBV5-1
CDR3 DNA: TGCGCCAGCAGCACCGGAGTTGGGGAGGAATCACCCCTCCACTTT
CDR3 protein: CASSTGVGEESPLHF

clone size: NA
D gene: NA
J gene: TRBJ1-2
V gene: TRBV30
CDR3 DNA: TGTGCCTGGAGCCTAGACCTACCCTCCTATGGCTACACCTTC
CDR3 protein: CAWSLDLPSYGYTF